This T cell receptor (beta chain) was captured by sequencing in a study of shared clonotypes between healthy human individuals. Produced via immunoSEQ multiplex PCR; TCRdb's table is partial and in-frame only. The data show over a million clones, with around four fifths seen just once and approximately 1.5% held by the top ten. There are 14 residues in the CDR3. Trimming left V 2 bases short and J 0 bases short, with 9 bases between. Germline CDR1 is SQVTM and CDR2 is ANQGSEA. The receptor comes from a young man in good health. The genes are TRBV29-1 and TRBJ2-3, with D possibly TRBD1 on 6 matching bases. Sequencing used memory CD4+ T cells sorted from blood. Subset indicated: CD45RA-negative fraction. This CDR3 is CSVEPGASTDTQYF. The CDR3, as DNA: TGCAGCGTTGAACCAGGGGCTAGCACAGATACGCAGTATTTT.